This TCR beta chain was obtained from a study of T cell changes during pregnancy in multiple sclerosis. Assay: immunoSEQ multiplex PCR; the TCRdb copy retains only in-frame clones and omits some. The sample records around 50,000 clones, approximately 92% being singletons. The CDR3 consists of 14 residues. Losses at the gene ends were 8 bases for V and 1 base for J; bases not matched to a gene: 4. Germline V gene data show CDR1 as MNHNS and CDR2 as SASEGT. The sample consisted of CD4+ T cells from peripheral blood mononuclear cells, taken in the third trimester of pregnancy. The V and J genes are TRBV6-1 and TRBJ2-3, with 9 bases lining up with TRBD2. The source of this sequence is a female donor with multiple sclerosis, enrolled in a pregnancy study. CDR3 sequence: CASRLAVRTDTQYF. DNA for the CDR3: TGTGCCAGCCGACTAGCGGTGCGCACAGATACGCAGTATTTT.